This T cell receptor (beta chain) was captured by sequencing in a study of pediatric ulcerative colitis. Study-level results: Rectal repertoires separated controls, mild-moderate and acute severe colitis.

With V trimmed by 0 bases and J by 1 base, 5 bases remained unmatched. Per germline, CDR1 SEHNR and CDR2 FQNEAQ (reference sequence). The CDR3 sequence is 16 residues long. On this clone: Its antigen is undetermined.

Up to 500,000 reads were sequenced per sample. TCRdb's table, derived via immunoSEQ multiplex PCR, lists solely in-frame clones and lacks some. This table has 37,000 or so clones, roughly 80% appearing once. The TCR originated in a girl between 5 and 17 years old with moderate ulcerative colitis. The rearrangement joins TRBV7-9 to TRBJ1-1; 7 bases are a match to TRBD1. Sequencing was performed on blood. CDR3 region: CASSLARQGPNTEAFF. The CDR3 region has the DNA TGTGCCAGCAGCTTAGCTAGACAGGGCCCGAACACTGAAGCTTTCTTT.